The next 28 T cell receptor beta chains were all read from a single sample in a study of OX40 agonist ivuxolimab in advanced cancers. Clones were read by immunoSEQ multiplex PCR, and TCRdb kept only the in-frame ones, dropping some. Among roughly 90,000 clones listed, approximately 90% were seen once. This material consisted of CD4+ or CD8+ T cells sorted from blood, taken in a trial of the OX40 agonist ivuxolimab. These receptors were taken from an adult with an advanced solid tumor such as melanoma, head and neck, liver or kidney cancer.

The CDR3: CASSTALIDRGAYEQYF. The CDR3 nucleotides read TGTGCCAGTAGTACCGCCTTAATCGACAGGGGAGCCTACGAGCAGTACTTC. The chain couples TRBV19 to TRBJ2-7; 8 bases fit TRBD1. The CDR3 consists of 17 residues. Per germline, CDR1 LNHDA and CDR2 SQIVND (reference sequence). J was trimmed by 2 bases and V by 4 bases; bases with no gene match: 13.

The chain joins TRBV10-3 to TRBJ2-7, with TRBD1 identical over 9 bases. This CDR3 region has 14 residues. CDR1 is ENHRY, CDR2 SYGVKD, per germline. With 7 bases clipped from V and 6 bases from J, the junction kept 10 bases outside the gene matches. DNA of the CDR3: TGTGCCATCAAGGGCGGGACAGGGACCCTCGAGCAGTACTTC. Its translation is CAIKGGTGTLEQYF.

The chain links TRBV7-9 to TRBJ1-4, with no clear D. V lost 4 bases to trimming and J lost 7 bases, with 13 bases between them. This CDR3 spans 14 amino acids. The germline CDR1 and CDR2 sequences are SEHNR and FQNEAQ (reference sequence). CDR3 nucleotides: TGTGCCAGCAGCTCGGGATTTCGAGGTGAAAAACTGTTTTTT. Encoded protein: CASSSGFRGEKLFF.

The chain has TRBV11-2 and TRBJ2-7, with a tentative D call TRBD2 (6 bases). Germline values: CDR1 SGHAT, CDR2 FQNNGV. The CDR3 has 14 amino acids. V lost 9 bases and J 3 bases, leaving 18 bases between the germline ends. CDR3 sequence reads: CASRRGTDSYEQYF. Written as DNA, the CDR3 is TGTGCCAGTCGTCGGGGGACCGACAGCTACGAGCAGTACTTC.

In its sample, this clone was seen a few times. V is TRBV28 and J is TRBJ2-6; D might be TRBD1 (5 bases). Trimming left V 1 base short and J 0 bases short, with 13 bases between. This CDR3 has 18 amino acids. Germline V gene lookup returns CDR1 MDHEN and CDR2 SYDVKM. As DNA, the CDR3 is TGTGCCAGCAGTTTATTTTTGCAGGGAACCTCTGGGGCCAACGTCCTGACTTTC. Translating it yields CASSLFLQGTSGANVLTF.

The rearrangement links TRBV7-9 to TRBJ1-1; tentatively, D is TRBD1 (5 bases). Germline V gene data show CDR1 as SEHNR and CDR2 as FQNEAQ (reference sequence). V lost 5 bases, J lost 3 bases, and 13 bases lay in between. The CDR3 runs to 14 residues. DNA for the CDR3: TGTGCCAGCAGCCCCCGGGGGACGCACACTGAAGCTTTCTTT. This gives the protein CASSPRGTHTEAFF.

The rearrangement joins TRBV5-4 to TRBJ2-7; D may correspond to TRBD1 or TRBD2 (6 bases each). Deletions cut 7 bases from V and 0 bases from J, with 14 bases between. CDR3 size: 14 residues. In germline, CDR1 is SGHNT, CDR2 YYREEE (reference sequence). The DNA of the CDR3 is TGTGCCAGCGGCGTCGGGGGCAACTCCTACGAGCAGTACTTC. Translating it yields CASGVGGNSYEQYF.

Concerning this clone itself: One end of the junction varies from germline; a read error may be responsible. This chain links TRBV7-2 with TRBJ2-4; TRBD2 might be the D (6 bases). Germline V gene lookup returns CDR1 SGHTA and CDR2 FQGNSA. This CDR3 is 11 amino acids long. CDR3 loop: CASSIRDFKDF. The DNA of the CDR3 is TGTGCCAGCAGCATCCGGGACTTTAAAGACTTC.

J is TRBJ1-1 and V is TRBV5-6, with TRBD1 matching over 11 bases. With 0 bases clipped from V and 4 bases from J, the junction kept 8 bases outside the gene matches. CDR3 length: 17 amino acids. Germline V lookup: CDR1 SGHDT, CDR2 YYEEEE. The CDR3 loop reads CASSLDAGQGAGTEAFF. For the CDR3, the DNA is TGTGCCAGCAGCTTGGACGCCGGACAGGGGGCGGGCACTGAAGCTTTCTTT.

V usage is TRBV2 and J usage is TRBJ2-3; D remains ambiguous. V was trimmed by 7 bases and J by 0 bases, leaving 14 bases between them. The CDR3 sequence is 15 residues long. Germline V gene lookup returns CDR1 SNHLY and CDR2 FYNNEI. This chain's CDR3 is CASTWAVSSTDTQYF. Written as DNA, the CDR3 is TGTGCCAGCACGTGGGCAGTCTCTAGCACAGATACGCAGTATTTT.

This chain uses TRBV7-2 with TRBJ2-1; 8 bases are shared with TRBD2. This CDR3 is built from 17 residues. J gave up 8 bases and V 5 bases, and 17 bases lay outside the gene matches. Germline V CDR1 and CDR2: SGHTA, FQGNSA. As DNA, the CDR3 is TGTGCCAGCAGCATGAGACCCCGAGCGGGAGCGGGTGATGAGCAGTTCTTC. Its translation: CASSMRPRAGAGDEQFF.

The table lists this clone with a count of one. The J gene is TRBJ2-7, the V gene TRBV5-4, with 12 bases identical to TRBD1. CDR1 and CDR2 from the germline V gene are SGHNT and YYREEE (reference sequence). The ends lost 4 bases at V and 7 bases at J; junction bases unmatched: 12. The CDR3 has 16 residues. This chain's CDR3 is CASSLIPGQGAYEQYF. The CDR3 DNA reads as TGTGCCAGCAGCCTGATCCCGGGACAGGGGGCTTATGAGCAGTACTTC.

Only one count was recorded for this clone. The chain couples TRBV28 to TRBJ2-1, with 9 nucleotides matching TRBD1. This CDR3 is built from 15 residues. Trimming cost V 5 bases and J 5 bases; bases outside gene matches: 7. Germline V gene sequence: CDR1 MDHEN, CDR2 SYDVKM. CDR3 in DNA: TGTGCCAGCAGTAGACCGGGACAGGGTAACAATGAGCAGTTCTTC. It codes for CASSRPGQGNNEQFF.

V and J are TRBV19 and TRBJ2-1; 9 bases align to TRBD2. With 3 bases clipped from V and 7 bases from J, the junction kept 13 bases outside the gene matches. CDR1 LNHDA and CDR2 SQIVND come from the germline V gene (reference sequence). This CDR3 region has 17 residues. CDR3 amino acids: CASSIGGVAGAQNEQFF. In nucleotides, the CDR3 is TGTGCCAGTAGTATTGGGGGCGTAGCGGGAGCCCAAAATGAGCAGTTCTTC. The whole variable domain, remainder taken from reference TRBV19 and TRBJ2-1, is DGGITQSPKYLFRKEGQNVTLSCEQNLNHDAMYWYRQDPGQGLRLIYYSQIVNDFQKGDIAEGYSVSREKKESFPLTVTSAQKNPTAFYLCASSIGGVAGAQNEQFFGPGTRLTVL.

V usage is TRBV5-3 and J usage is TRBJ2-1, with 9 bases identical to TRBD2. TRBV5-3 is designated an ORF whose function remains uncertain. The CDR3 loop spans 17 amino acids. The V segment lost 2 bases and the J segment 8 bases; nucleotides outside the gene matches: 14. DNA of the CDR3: TGTGCCAGAAGCTTCAACCCTGGGCGGGAGGGCCTGGATGAGCAGTTCTTC. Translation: CARSFNPGREGLDEQFF.

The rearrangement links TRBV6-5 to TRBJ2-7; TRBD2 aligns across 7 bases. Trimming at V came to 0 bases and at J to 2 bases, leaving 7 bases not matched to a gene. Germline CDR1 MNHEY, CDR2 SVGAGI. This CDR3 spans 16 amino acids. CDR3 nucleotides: TGTGCCAGCAGTTACTCGACCAGCGGGGTTGCCTACGAGCAGTACTTC. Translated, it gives CASSYSTSGVAYEQYF.

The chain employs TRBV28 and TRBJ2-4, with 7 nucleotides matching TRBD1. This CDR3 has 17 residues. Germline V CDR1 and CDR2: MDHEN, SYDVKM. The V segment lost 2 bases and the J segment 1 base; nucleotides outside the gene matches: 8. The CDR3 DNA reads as TGTGCCAGCAGTTTACCACTAGGGGGCCTTGCCAAAAACATTCAGTACTTC. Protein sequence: CASSLPLGGLAKNIQYF.

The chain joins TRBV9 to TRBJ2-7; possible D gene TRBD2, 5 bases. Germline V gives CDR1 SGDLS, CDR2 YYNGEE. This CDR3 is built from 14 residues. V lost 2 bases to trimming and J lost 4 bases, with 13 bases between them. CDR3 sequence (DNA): TGTGCCAGCAGCGTTGGTGAGGGAGTGTACGAGCAGTACTTC. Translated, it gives CASSVGEGVYEQYF.

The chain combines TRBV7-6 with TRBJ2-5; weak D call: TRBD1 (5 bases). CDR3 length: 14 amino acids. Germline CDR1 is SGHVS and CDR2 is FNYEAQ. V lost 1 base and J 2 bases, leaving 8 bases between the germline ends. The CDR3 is CASSLGQHQETQYF. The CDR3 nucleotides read TGTGCCAGCAGCTTAGGACAGCATCAAGAGACCCAGTACTTC. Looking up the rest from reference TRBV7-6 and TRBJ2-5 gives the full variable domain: GAGVSQSPRYKVTKRGQDVALRCDPISGHVSLYWYRQALGQGPEFLTYFNYEAQQDKSGLPNDRFSAERPEGSISTLTIQRTEQRDSAMYRCASSLGQHQETQYFGPGTRLLVL.

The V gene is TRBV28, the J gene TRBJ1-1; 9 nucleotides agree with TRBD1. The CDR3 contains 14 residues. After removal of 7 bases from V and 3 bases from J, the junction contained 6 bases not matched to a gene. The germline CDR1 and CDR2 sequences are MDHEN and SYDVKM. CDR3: CASIIQGAYTEAFF. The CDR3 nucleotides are TGTGCCAGCATCATACAGGGGGCGTACACTGAAGCTTTCTTT.

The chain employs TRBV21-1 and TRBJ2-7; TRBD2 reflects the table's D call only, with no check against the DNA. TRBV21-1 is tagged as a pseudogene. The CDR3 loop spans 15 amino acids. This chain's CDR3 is CASSIPGRYRSEQYF. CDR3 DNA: TGTGCCAGCAGCATCCCGGGAAGGTACCGGTCCGAGCAGTACTTC.

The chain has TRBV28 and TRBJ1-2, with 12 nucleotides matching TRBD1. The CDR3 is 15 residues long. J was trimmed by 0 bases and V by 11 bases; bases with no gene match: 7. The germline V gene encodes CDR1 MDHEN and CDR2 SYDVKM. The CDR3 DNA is TGTGCCGGGGGGGGACAGGGGGCTTCTAACTATGGCTACACCTTC. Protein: CAGGGQGASNYGYTF.

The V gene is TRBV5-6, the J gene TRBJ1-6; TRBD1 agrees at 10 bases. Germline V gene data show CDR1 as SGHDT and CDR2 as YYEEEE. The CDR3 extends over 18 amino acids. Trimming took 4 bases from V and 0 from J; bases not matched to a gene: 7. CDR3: CASSTGTGAFSYNSPLHF. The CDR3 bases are TGTGCCAGCAGCACCGGGACAGGGGCTTTCTCCTATAATTCACCCCTCCACTTT.

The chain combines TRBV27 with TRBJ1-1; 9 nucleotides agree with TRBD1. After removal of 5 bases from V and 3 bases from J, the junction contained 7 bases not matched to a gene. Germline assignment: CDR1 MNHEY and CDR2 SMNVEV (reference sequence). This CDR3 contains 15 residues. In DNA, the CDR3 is TGTGCCAGCAGTCCAGGGACAGGGTGGGACACTGAAGCTTTCTTT. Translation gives CASSPGTGWDTEAFF.

CDR3 DNA sequence: TGTGCCAGCAGCTTAGCTCTTCGGGACAATGAGCAGTTCTTC. Translated, it gives CASSLALRDNEQFF. The chain recombines TRBV7-9 with TRBJ2-1; D remains unclear. Per germline, CDR1 SEHNR and CDR2 FQNEAQ (reference sequence). This CDR3 is built from 14 residues. Trimming removed 0 bases from V and 5 bases from J, with 8 bases in between.

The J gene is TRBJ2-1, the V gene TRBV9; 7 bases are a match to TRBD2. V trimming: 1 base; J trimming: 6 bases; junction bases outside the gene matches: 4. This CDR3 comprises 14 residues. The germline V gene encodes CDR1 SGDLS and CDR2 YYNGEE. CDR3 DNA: TGTGCCAGCAGCGTAACCGGGACTACCAATGAGCAGTTCTTC. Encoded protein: CASSVTGTTNEQFF. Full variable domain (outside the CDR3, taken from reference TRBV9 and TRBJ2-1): DSGVTQTPKHLITATGQRVTLRCSPRSGDLSVYWYQQSLDQGLQFLIQYYNGEERAKGNILERFSAQQFPDLHSELNLSSLELGDSALYFCASSVTGTTNEQFFGPGTRLTVL.

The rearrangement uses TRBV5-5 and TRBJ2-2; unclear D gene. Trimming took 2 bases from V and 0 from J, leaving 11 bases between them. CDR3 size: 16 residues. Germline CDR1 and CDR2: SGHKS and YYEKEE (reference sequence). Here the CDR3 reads CASSFGPSPNTGELFF. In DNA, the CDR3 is TGTGCCAGCAGCTTCGGACCGTCCCCGAACACCGGGGAGCTGTTTTTT.

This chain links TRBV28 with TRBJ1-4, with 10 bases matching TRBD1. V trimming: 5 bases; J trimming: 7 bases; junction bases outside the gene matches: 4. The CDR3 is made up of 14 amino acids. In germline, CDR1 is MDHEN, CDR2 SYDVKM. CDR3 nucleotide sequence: TGTGCCAGCAGTGGGGACAGGGGAGGTGAAAAACTGTTTTTT. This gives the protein CASSGDRGGEKLFF.